Included here is one TCR beta chain sequence, with context. Its target is unknown. One end of the junction does not line up with germline, which may come from a read error. TCR beta CDR3 amplification from genomic DNA was performed by two-round multiplex PCR. First-round PCR used primers specific to each TRBV and TRBJ gene. Second-round PCR employed universal primers. TCRdb reprocessed the multiplex PCR reads with MiXCR, giving one entry per CDR3 protein. The data show 12,000 or so distinct CDR3 sequences, 30% to 40% seen once. This sample was taken from a study of prognosis after radiotherapy for stage I lung cancer. Across the whole study: The study gave no patient concurrent therapy with stereotactic body radiotherapy.

General observations from the study: Shannon entropy after stereotactic body radiation therapy was lower in patients who developed distant metastases. Medians of about 9,700 versus 6,500 showed unique TCR clone counts falling after stereotactic body radiation therapy.

This CDR3 comprises 12 residues. Germline V lookup: CDR1 LNHNV, CDR2 YYDKDF (reference sequence). The TCR sequence derives from a donor of 50 years or more with non-small cell lung cancer. V usage is TRBV15 and J usage is TRBJ1-6; D not resolved. Specimen: PBMCs, collected before or after stereotactic body radiation therapy (not recorded which). The CDR3 is CDTRSNYSPLHF. In DNA form, the CDR3 reads TGTGACACCAGAAGCAATTATTCACCCCTCCACTTT. Complete variable domain (other parts from reference TRBV15 and TRBJ1-6): DAMVIQNPRYQVTQFGKPVTLSCSQTLNHNVMYWYQQKSSQAPKLLFHYYDKDFNNEADTPDNFQSRRPNTSFCFLDIRSPGLGDTAMYLCDTRSNYSPLHFGNGTRLTVT.